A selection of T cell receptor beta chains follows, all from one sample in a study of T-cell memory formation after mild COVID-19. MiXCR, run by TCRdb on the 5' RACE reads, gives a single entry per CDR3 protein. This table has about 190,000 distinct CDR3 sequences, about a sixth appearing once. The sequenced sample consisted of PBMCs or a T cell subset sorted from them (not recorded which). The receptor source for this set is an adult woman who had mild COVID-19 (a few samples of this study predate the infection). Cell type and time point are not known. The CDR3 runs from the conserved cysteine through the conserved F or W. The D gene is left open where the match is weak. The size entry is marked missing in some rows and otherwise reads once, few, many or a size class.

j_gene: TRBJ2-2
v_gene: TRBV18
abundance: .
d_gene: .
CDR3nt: TGTGCCAGCTCACCAGTAGGGCGTCACACCGGGGAGCTGTTTTTT
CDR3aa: CASSPVGRHTGELFF

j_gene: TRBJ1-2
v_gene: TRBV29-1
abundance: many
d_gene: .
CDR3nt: TGCAGCGTTGATAAGGGTTACTATGGCTACACCTTC
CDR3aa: CSVDKGYYGYTF

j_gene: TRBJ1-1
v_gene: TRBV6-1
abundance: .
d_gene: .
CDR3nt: TGTGCCAGCAGTGAAATGGCAGCTGAAGCTTTCTTT
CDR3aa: CASSEMAAEAFF

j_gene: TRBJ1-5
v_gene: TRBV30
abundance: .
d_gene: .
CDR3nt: TGTGCCTGGAGTGTATGGAATCAGCCCCAGCATTTT
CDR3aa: CAWSVWNQPQHF

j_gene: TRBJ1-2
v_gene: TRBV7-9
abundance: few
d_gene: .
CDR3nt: TGTGCCAGCAGCTTAGCACAGAGGGTAAACTATGGCTACACCTTC
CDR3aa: CASSLAQRVNYGYTF

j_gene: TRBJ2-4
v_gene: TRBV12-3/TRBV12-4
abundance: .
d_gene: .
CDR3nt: TGTGCCAGCAGTACCGTAGCTTTGGGGTCAGCCAAAAACATTCAGTACTTC
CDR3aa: CASSTVALGSAKNIQYF

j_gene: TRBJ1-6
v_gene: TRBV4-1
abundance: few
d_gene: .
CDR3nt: TGCGCCAGCAGCCAAGTCCCATCTTCACCCCTCCACTTT
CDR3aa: CASSQVPSSPLHF

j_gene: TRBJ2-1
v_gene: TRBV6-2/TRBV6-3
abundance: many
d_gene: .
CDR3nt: TGTGCCAGCAGTCCCCCCCCAGCAGTGTCCTACAATGAGCAGTTCTTC
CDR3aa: CASSPPPAVSYNEQFF

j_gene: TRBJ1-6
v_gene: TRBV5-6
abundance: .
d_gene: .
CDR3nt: TGTGCCAGCAGTTACTATAATTCACCCCTCCACTTT
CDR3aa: CASSYYNSPLHF

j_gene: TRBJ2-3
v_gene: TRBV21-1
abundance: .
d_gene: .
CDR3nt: TGTGCCAGCAGCAAAAAAGCGGAGGGGTGGACAGATACGCAGTATTTT
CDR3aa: CASSKKAEGWTDTQYF